A single sample gave rise to the 22 T cell receptor beta chains below, sequenced in a study of T cells after yellow fever vaccination. TCRdb fed the 5' RACE reads into MiXCR, producing one record per CDR3 protein. The sample carries approximately 160,000 distinct CDR3 sequences, 9.3% recorded once. This material consisted of CD8+ T cells sorted from PBMCs, taken 45 days after the yellow fever booster vaccination. The receptors were gathered from a man aged 18 to 30 who received the YFV17D yellow fever vaccine.

Only a few counts were recorded for this clonotype. V and J are TRBV28 and TRBJ2-7; possibly TRBD1 for D (5 bases). Germline V lookup: CDR1 MDHEN, CDR2 SYDVKM. The CDR3 loop spans 14 amino acids. Trimming removed 7 bases from V and 4 bases from J, with 17 bases in between. CDR3 residues: CASTEQGRVYEQYV. CDR3 nucleotides: TGTGCCAGCACCGAGCAAGGCAGGGTGTACGAGCAGTACGTC.

About this clonotype: At one end, the junction sequence differs from germline, possibly due to a read error. This chain links TRBV7-2 with TRBJ1-4; TRBD1 aligns across 7 bases. The CDR3 runs 17 residues. Germline-derived CDR1 and CDR2 are SGHTA and FQGNSA. The DNA of the CDR3 is TGTGCCAGCAGCTCAGGACAGGCCCTAAAGAGGGAGGAAATACTGTTTTTT. It is translated as CASSSGQALKREEILFF.

CDR3 in DNA: TGTGCCATATCCCCCTCGGCCGGATACGACAGACTGAACACTGAAGCTTTCTTT. Its protein is CAISPSAGYDRLNTEAFF. The chain recombines TRBV6-2 or TRBV6-3 with TRBJ1-1; D is perhaps TRBD1 (5 bases). V was trimmed by 10 bases and J by 0 bases, leaving 27 bases between them. There are 18 residues in the CDR3. CDR1 and CDR2 (germline): MNHEY, SVGEGT.

This clonotype was counted only a few times. The chain is built from TRBV7-9 and TRBJ1-1; D might be TRBD1 (6 bases). Germline lookup yields CDR1 SEHNR and CDR2 FQNEAQ (reference sequence). The V end lost 5 bases, the J end lost 6 bases, and 19 bases lay between the germline ends. The CDR3 consists of 15 residues. CDR3 nucleotide sequence: TGTGCCAGCAGCGGCAGGAACAGGGAAAGCCCTGAAGCTTTCTTT. Translation: CASSGRNRESPEAFF.

The chain is built from TRBV6-6 and TRBJ2-7; 9 nucleotides line up with TRBD2. Germline CDR1 reads MNHNY; CDR2 reads SVGAGI (reference sequence). The CDR3 has 14 amino acids. V was pared by 8 bases and J by 2 bases, with 7 bases of the junction left unmatched. The CDR3 coding sequence is TGTGCCAGCGGTGGGACTAGCCACGCCTACGAGCAGTACGTC. Its translation: CASGGTSHAYEQYV.

The rearrangement links TRBV24-1 to TRBJ2-7, with TRBD1 identical over 9 bases. Germline V gene lookup returns CDR1 KGHDR and CDR2 SFDVKD. With V trimmed by 3 bases and J by 5 bases, 10 bases remained unmatched. The CDR3 is 16 amino acids. CDR3 bases: TGTGCCACCAGTGATGAAACCGGGACAGGGACAGACGAGCAGTACTTC. Encoded protein: CATSDETGTGTDEQYF.

This clonotype has only a few counts. The rearrangement joins TRBV6-2 or TRBV6-3 to TRBJ2-7; D gene ambiguous. Germline V gene data show CDR1 as MNHEY and CDR2 as SVGEGT. Trimming removed 8 bases from V and 2 bases from J, with 16 bases in between. The CDR3 is 14 residues long. CDR3 nucleotides: TGTGCCAGCCGAAGTGCAGCCTCAACCTACGAGCAGTACGTC. Translated, it gives CASRSAASTYEQYV.

This clonotype was seen more than once but under ten times. The chain uses TRBV5-1 and TRBJ2-2; no definite D call. Germline V gene sequence: CDR1 SGHRS, CDR2 YFSETQ. The CDR3 extends over 16 amino acids. V was trimmed by 0 bases and J by 2 bases, leaving 11 bases between them. DNA for the CDR3: TGCGCCAGCAGCTTGGAGTGGCCGCGAAACACCGGGGAGCTGTTTTTT. Its translation is CASSLEWPRNTGELFF. Full variable domain (outside the CDR3, taken from reference TRBV5-1 and TRBJ2-2): KAGVTQTPRYLIKTRGQQVTLSCSPISGHRSVSWYQQTPGQGLQFLFEYFSETQRNKGNFPGRFSGRQFSNSRSEMNVSTLELGDSALYLCASSLEWPRNTGELFFGEGSRLTVL.

The rearrangement uses TRBV6-5 and TRBJ1-1, with a weak D call TRBD1 (5 bases). Trimming shortened V by 5 bases and J by 0 bases, and 13 bases separated the two germline ends. The CDR3 spans 15 residues. The germline V gene has CDR1 MNHEY and CDR2 SVGAGI. The CDR3 nucleotides read TGTGCCAGCAGTAAGATGACAGCCATGAACACTGAAGCTTTCTTT. Its translation: CASSKMTAMNTEAFF.

This chain links TRBV6-2 or TRBV6-3 with TRBJ2-7; no firm D call. CDR3 size: 11 residues. The germline V gene has CDR1 MNHEY and CDR2 SVGEGT. V gave up 6 bases and J gave up 3 bases, with 6 bases separating them. The CDR3 region has the DNA TGTGCCAGCAGAAAGGGCTACGAGCAGTACTTC. This encodes CASRKGYEQYF.

The rearrangement links TRBV12-5 to TRBJ2-7; D gene unclear. The V gene's germline CDR1 is LGHNT and CDR2 FRNRAP. V lost 1 base and J 1 base, leaving 17 bases between the germline ends. This CDR3 is built from 17 residues. CDR3: CASGLDRITVTSYEQYV. The CDR3 DNA reads as TGTGCTAGTGGTTTGGATCGGATAACAGTCACTTCCTACGAGCAGTACGTC.

V and J are TRBV19 and TRBJ1-1; tentative D call: TRBD1 (5 bases). Germline V gene data show CDR1 as LNHDA and CDR2 as SQIVND (reference sequence). The CDR3 is made up of 10 amino acids. V lost 10 bases and J 7 bases, leaving 10 bases between the germline ends. The CDR3 is CATKGLEAFF. In nucleotides, the CDR3 is TGTGCCACTAAGGGACTTGAAGCTTTCTTT.

This clonotype came up a few times. The gene calls are TRBV7-9 and TRBJ1-1, with no clear D. With 5 bases removed from V and 8 bases from J, the gap between germline ends came to 18 bases. The CDR3 consists of 14 residues. The germline V gene encodes CDR1 SEHNR and CDR2 FQNEAQ (reference sequence). CDR3: CASSDASKGFEAFF. CDR3 DNA sequence: TGTGCCAGCAGCGACGCCTCAAAGGGATTCGAAGCTTTCTTT.

Only a few counts were recorded for this clonotype. The genes are TRBV6-2 or TRBV6-3 and TRBJ1-1, with D maybe TRBD1 (5 bases). Between the trimmed V and J ends, which lost 9 bases and 0 bases, there was a span of 17 bases. Germline V gene data show CDR1 as MNHEY and CDR2 as SVGEGT. This CDR3 spans 15 amino acids. CDR3 region: CASERRGYMNTEAFF. The CDR3 nucleotides read TGTGCCAGTGAAAGGAGGGGCTACATGAACACTGAAGCTTTCTTT.

There are a few counts of this clonotype. CDR3 DNA: TGTGCCATCAGTGAGCCGGCGGCCCTTAGCGGGGGGCTCTACAATGAGCAGTTCTTC. This codes for CAISEPAALSGGLYNEQFF. This chain joins TRBV10-3 and TRBJ2-1, with TRBD2 matching 10 bases. The germline V gene has CDR1 ENHRY and CDR2 SYGVKD. Germline trimming cut 2 bases from V and 3 bases from J; bases unmatched to any gene: 13. CDR3 length: 19 amino acids.

The V gene is TRBV7-6, the J gene TRBJ1-1; D gene unclear. Per the germline V gene, CDR1 is SGHVS and CDR2 is FNYEAQ. Trimming took off 5 bases at V and 6 bases at J, with 22 bases between the two ends. The CDR3 covers 16 residues. In DNA form, the CDR3 reads TGTGCCAGCAGCCGAAATTTACTGGAGAGGGTCTCTGAAGCTTTCTTT. Translated, it gives CASSRNLLERVSEAFF.

The V call is TRBV9, the J call TRBJ2-5; D is possibly TRBD1 or TRBD2 (5 bases each). The CDR3 contains 15 residues. Trimming pared 0 bases from V and 6 bases from J, leaving 15 bases between. Germline CDR1 is SGDLS and CDR2 is YYNGEE. CDR3 amino acids: CASSVGGAVGQTQYF. The DNA for the CDR3 is TGTGCCAGCAGCGTAGGAGGGGCCGTCGGACAGACCCAGTACTTC.

The table lists this clonotype with a few counts. The chain couples TRBV4-1 to TRBJ1-5; no definite D call. CDR1 MGHRA and CDR2 YSYEKL come from the germline V gene. Trimming removed 0 bases from V and 2 bases from J, with 20 bases in between. The CDR3 sequence is 19 residues long. CDR3 coding DNA: TGCGCCAGCAGCCAAGACGTCGGCCCGACGGGCACTGGCAATCAGCCCCAGCATTTT. Amino acid sequence: CASSQDVGPTGTGNQPQHF.

The rearrangement uses TRBV6-5 and TRBJ1-1; D call uncertain. Deletions cut 0 bases from V and 3 bases from J, with 5 bases between. The CDR3 sequence is 13 residues long. Per germline, CDR1 MNHEY and CDR2 SVGAGI. As DNA, the CDR3 is TGTGCCAGCAGTTACTCGGTGTACACTGAAGCTTTCTTT. It codes for CASSYSVYTEAFF.

The gene calls are TRBV29-1 and TRBJ2-5; D gene unclear. Per the germline V gene, CDR1 is SQVTM and CDR2 is ANQGSEA. This CDR3 contains 14 residues. V was clipped by 0 bases and J by 3 bases, with 11 bases between them. The CDR3 region has the DNA TGCAGCGTTGAAGAGGCGACACCAAAAGAGACCCAGTACTTC. Residues: CSVEEATPKETQYF.

This clonotype showed up just a few times. The rearrangement uses TRBV9 and TRBJ2-5, with D perhaps matching TRBD1 or TRBD2 (5 bases each). The CDR3 extends over 15 amino acids. Looked up from germline, CDR1 is SGDLS and CDR2 is YYNGEE. V was pared by 2 bases and J by 2 bases, with 13 bases between. This chain's CDR3 is CASSVEGRTQETQYF. Written as DNA, the CDR3 is TGTGCCAGCAGCGTTGAGGGACGTACTCAAGAGACCCAGTACTTC. The full variable domain, rest sourced from reference TRBV9 and TRBJ2-5, is DSGVTQTPKHLITATGQRVTLRCSPRSGDLSVYWYQQSLDQGLQFLIQYYNGEERAKGNILERFSAQQFPDLHSELNLSSLELGDSALYFCASSVEGRTQETQYFGPGTRLLVL.

This clonotype was counted at least ten times. The rearrangement links TRBV4-2 to TRBJ2-7; no clear D gene. The V end lost 0 bases, the J end lost 4 bases, and 13 bases lay between the germline ends. The CDR3 covers 15 residues. Germline lookup yields CDR1 LGHNA and CDR2 YNFKEQ. CDR3 DNA: TGTGCCAGCAGCCAAGATGGGAACGGGCCATACGAGCAGTACGTC. It is translated as CASSQDGNGPYEQYV.